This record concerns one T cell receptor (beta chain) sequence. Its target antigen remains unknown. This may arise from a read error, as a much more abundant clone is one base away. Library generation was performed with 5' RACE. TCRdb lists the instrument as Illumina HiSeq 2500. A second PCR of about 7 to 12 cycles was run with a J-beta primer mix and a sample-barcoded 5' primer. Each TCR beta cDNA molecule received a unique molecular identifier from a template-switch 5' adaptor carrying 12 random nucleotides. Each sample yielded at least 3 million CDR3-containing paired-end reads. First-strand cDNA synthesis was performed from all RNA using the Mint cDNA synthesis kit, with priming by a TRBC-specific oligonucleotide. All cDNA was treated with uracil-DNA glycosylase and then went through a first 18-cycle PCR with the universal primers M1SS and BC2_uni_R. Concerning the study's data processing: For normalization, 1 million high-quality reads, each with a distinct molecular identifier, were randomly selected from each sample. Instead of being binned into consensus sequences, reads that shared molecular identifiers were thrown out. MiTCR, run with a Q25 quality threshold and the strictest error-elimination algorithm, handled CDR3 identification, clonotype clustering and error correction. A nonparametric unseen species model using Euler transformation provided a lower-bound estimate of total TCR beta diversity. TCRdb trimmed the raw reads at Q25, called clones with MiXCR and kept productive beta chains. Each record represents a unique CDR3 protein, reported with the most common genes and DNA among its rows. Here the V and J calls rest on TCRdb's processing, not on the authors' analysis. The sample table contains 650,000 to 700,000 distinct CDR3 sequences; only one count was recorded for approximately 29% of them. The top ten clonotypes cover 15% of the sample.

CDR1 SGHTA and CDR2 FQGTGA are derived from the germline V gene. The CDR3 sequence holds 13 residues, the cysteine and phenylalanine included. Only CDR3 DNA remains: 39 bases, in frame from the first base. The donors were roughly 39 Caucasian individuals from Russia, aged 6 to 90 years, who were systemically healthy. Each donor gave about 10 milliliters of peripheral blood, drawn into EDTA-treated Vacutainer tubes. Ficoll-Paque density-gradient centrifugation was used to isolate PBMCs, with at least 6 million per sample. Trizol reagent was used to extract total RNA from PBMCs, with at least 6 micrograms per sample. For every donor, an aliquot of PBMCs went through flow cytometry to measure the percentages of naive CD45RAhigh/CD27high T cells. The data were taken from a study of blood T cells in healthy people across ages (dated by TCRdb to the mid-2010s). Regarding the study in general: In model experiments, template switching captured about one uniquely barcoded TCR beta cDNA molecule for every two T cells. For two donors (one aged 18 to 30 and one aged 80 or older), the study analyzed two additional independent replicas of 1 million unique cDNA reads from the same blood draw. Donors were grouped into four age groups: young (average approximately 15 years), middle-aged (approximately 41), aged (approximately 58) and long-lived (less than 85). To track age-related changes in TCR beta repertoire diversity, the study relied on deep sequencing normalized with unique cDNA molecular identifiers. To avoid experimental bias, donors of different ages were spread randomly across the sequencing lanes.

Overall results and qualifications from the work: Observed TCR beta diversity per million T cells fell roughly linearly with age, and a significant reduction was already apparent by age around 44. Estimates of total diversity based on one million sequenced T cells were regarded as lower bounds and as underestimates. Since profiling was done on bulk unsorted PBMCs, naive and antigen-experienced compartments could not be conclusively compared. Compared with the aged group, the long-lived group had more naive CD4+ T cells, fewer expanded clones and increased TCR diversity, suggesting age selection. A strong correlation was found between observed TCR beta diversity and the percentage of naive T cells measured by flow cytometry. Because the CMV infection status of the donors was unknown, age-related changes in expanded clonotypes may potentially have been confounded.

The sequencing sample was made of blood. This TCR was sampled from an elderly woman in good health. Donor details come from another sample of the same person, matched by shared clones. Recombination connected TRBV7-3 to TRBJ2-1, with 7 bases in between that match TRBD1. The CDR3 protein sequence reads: CANSFDRDNEQFF. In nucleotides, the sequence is TGTGCCAACAGCTTCGACAGGGACAATGAGCAGTTCTTC.